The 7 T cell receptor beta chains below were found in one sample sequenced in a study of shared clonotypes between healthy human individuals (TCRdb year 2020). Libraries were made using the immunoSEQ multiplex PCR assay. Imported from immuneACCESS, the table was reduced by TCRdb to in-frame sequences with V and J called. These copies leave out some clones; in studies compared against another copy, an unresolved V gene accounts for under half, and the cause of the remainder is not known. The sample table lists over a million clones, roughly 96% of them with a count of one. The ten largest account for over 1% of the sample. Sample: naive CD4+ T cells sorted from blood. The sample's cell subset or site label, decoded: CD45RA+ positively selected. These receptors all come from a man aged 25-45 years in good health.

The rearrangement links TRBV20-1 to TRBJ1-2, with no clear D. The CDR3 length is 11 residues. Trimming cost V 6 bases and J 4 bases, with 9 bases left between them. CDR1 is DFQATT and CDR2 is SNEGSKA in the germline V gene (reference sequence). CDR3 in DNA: TGCAGTGCAGGCGACACCTATGGCTACACCTTC. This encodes CSAGDTYGYTF.

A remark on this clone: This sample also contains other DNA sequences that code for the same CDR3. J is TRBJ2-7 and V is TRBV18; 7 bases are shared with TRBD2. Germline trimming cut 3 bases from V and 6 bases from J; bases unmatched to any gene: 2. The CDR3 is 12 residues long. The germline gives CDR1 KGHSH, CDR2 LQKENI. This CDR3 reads CASSPAGAEQYF. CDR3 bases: TGTGCCAGCTCACCCGCGGGAGCCGAGCAGTACTTC.

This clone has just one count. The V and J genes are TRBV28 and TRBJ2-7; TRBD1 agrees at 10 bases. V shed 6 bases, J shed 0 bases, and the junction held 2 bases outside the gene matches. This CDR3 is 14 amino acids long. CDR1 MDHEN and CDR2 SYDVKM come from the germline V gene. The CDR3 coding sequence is TGTGCCAGCAGGGGGACAGGGGCCTCCTACGAGCAGTACTTC. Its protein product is CASRGTGASYEQYF.

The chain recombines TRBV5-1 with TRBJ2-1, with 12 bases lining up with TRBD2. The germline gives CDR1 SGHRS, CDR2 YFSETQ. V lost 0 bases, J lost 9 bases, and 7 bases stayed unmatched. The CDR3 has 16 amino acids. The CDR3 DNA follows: TGCGCCAGCAGCTTGGCTCTAGCGGGAGGGGGGAGTGAGCAGTTCTTC. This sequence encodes CASSLALAGGGSEQFF. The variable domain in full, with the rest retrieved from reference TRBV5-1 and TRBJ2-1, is KAGVTQTPRYLIKTRGQQVTLSCSPISGHRSVSWYQQTPGQGLQFLFEYFSETQRNKGNFPGRFSGRQFSNSRSEMNVSTLELGDSALYLCASSLALAGGGSEQFFGPGTRLTVL.

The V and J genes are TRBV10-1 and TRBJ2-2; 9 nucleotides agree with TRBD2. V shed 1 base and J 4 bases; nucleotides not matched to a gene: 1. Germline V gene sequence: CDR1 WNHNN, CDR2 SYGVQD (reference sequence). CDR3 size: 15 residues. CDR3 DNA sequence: TGCGCCAGCAGTGAGTTTAGCGGGAGCACCGGGGAGCTGTTTTTT. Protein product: CASSEFSGSTGELFF.

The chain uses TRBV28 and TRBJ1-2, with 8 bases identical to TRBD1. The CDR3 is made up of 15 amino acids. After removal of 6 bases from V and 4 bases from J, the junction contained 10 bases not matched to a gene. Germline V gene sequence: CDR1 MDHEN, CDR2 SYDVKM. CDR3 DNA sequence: TGTGCCAGCAGCTCGTCCCGGGACAGGCCCTATGGCTACACCTTC. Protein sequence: CASSSSRDRPYGYTF.

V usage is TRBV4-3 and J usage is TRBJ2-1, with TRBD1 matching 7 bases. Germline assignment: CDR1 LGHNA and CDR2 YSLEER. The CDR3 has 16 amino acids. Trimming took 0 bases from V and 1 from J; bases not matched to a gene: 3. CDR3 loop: CASSQEGGASYNEQFF. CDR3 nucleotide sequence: TGCGCCAGCAGCCAAGAAGGGGGCGCATCCTACAATGAGCAGTTCTTC.